This TCR beta chain is from a study of spatial heterogeneity in lung cancer (dated by TCRdb to the late 2010s). Regarding the complete study: Beta-chain transcripts were consistently detected in greater numbers than alpha-chain transcripts, which likely reflected higher beta-chain transcript abundance. TCR transcript counts in tumor regions correlated strongly with a T cell transcriptional module score from matched bulk RNA-seq. In the raw uncorrected reads, each unique combination of TCR and UMI appeared more than ten times on average. TCR alpha and beta repertoires were quantitatively compared across multiple tumor regions, matched nontumor lung and blood in non-small cell lung cancer. Nonsynonymous mutation counts, determined by whole-exome sequencing of tumor tissue, were related to TCR repertoire features. At surgery, both alpha and beta chains were TCR-sequenced in 200 to 250 tumor regions, approximately 64 matched nontumor lung samples and a few dozen PBMC samples.

This specimen's time point label, interpreted: sample taken at primary tumor resection. Samples were obtained from fewer than 80 patients with early-stage, untreated non-small cell lung cancer from the lung TRACERx cohort. Whole RNA extracted from tumor and nontumor lung tissue, or from cryopreserved PBMC samples, was used for TCR sequencing without cell sorting. Patients were selected for TCR sequencing only if sufficient RNA was available from at least two tumor regions. Before selection, tumor and adjacent nontumor lung specimens were reviewed by a lung pathologist. This clonotype was seen many times. Its target antigen remains unknown. Base qualities are not recorded, but no much larger clone differs from it by a single base. Library preparation employed 5' RACE. The reads were generated on a NextSeq 500. The TCR library protocol attached a unique molecular identifier to each TCR cDNA molecule to allow correction of PCR and sequencing errors. For the original study's pipeline: TCR identification, UMI-based error correction and CDR3 extraction were all carried out with Decombinator tools. Expanded TCRs were defined as those above a frequency of 2 per 1,000, corresponding to the top 1% of the tumor frequency distribution. Expanded tumor TCRs statistically deemed absent (corrected P<0.05) from at least one tumor region were classed as regional, and all other expanded tumor TCRs were classed as ubiquitous. Renyi diversity was calculated using the R vegan package after each repertoire was subsampled 100 times to 5,000 TCRs. CDR3 similarity networks were built from amino acid triplet string-kernel similarity, connecting CDR3s with pairwise similarity above 0.82. The raw public reads went through TCRdb reprocessing: fastp at Q25, MiXCR clone calling, in-frame beta chains kept. Identical CDR3 proteins give one entry, which carries the most common genes and DNA. The V and J calls follow TCRdb's processing rather than the paper's. The sample table contains nearly 25,000 distinct CDR3 sequences; only one count was recorded for 8.8% of them. Together, the top ten hold about 7.7% of the sample.

Study-wide conclusions, independent of this receptor: Estimated TCR-seq coverage of tumor T cells was only 5.5% to 7% for alpha chains and 13% for beta chains. Counts of ubiquitous and regional expanded TCRs were found to correlate with counts of ubiquitous and regional nonsynonymous mutations, respectively. The number of expanded intratumoral alpha and beta TCRs correlated with the tumor nonsynonymous mutation count. Confirming at a functional level the hypothesis that regional TCRs recognize regional mutations was considered to require additional single-cell paired TCR alpha and beta sequencing.

The source material was lung tumor tissue, sampled at surgery. The TCR comes from a male donor with early-stage non-small cell lung cancer.

The DNA sequence is TGTGCCAGCAGCCATCCCGGGGACCTAGGCAAAGAGACCCAGTACTTC. Protein translation: CASSHPGDLGKETQYF. Rearrangement joined TRBV7-6 to TRBJ2-5; the D region may be TRBD1 or TRBD2, each matching 5 bases equally. The CDR3 holds 16 amino acids from the cysteine to the phenylalanine. Of all the DNA, just the CDR3 is kept, 48 bases in frame from base 1. Deletion took 5 bases off V and 3 bases off J, with a span of 19 bases between the germline ends. Based on the germline V gene, the CDR1 and CDR2 sequences are SGHVS and FNYEAQ.